Included here is one T cell receptor beta chain sequence, with context. The antigen this receptor binds is unknown. Base-call qualities are not available, and no considerably larger clone is one nucleotide away. This sample was included in a study of blood T cell repertoires in COVID-19 (dated by TCRdb to about 2020). Turning to the overall study: Samples covering the acute and convalescent phases of COVID-19 were provided by collaborators in the United States, Italy and Spain. The material from the prospective study consisted of cDNA or gDNA derived from T cells, B-cell-depleted T cells, or PBMCs. Subjects who had been exposed to COVID-19, were actively infected with it, or had recovered from it provided the deeply sampled blood TCRbeta repertoires that made up the dataset. A freely available public database, intended as a resource for researchers studying the immune response to SARS-CoV-2, is where the repertoires were released. Samples were obtained from the ongoing ImmuneRACE study (first 160 participants) and from about 1,300 subjects provided by 6 global collaborators. A de-identified subject ID, COVID-19 status, age in years and sex were almost always included in the sample metadata. Where HLA class I and class II types were available, the types were taken from metadata supplied by the sample provider, not from assay-based typing.

General conclusions and limits of the study: Clinical and demographic metadata were provided uncurated, with the amount varying by source and participant.

The immunoSEQ Assay, a bias-controlled multiplex PCR, was used to amplify TCRbeta CDR3 regions from genomic DNA. The paper's processing steps were these. Nucleated cell counts per sample were estimated from amplification of reference gene primers within the assay. Sequence reads were collapsed and filtered to measure the absolute abundance of every unique TCRbeta CDR3 rearrangement. Productive Simpson clonality was computed per sample as the square root of Simpson's diversity index over productive rearrangements. The clones in this table, taken by TCRdb from immuneACCESS, are in-frame only. Not every clone is retained; where verified, under half of the shortfall comes from an unresolved V gene, and the cause of the rest is unknown. That table is the source of V, J and clone size, and D and trimming were worked out from the DNA. Counted in this sample were just under 350,000 clones; about 90% of them appeared once. More than 3% of the sample lies in the top ten.

Another Seattle source contributed samples from volunteer blood donors who had recovered from COVID-19. The collaborating institutions used their own protocols to collect whole blood in K2EDTA tubes. For TCRbeta analysis, collaborator samples were shipped as frozen whole blood, as isolated PBMCs, or as DNA extracted from either sample type. Looking up the germline V gene yields CDR1 SGHRS and CDR2 YFSETQ. Trimming at the junction amounts to 1 base on V and 7 bases on J, and the germline ends lie 11 bases apart. Its CDR3 holds 14 amino acids, cysteine through phenylalanine. Only CDR3 DNA remains: 42 bases, in frame from the first base.

The sequence came from a woman aged 18-35 years who had recovered from COVID-19. Sequencing input: peripheral blood. The receptor chain draws on TRBV5-1 and TRBJ2-2; the D segment cannot be called with confidence. Here is the DNA: TGCGCCAGCAGCTTGCTTGGCTCAATCGGGGAGCTGTTTTTT. The translation is CASSLLGSIGELFF. Joined to the reference TRBV5-1 and TRBJ2-2 proteins, this CDR3 gives the full variable domain: KAGVTQTPRYLIKTRGQQVTLSCSPISGHRSVSWYQQTPGQGLQFLFEYFSETQRNKGNFPGRFSGRQFSNSRSEMNVSTLELGDSALYLCASSLLGSIGELFFGEGSRLTVL.